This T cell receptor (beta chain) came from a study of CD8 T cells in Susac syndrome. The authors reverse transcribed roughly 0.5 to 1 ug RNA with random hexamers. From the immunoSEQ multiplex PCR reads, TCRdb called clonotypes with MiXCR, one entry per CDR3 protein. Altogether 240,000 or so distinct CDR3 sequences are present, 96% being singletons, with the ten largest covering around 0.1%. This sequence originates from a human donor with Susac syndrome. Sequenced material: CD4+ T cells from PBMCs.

The CDR3 DNA reads as TGCGCCAGCAGCCAAGACAGGGACGGGTATCAGCCCCAGCATTTT. It encodes CASSQDRDGYQPQHF. The chain carries TRBV4-1 and TRBJ1-5; possibly TRBD1 for D (5 bases). CDR3 length equals 15 residues. Germline V gene sequence: CDR1 MGHRA, CDR2 YSYEKL. V lost 0 bases to trimming and J lost 5 bases, with 11 bases between them.